This TCR beta chain was identified during a study of cytomegalovirus exposure and HLA in healthy donors. Study results and caveats: A later analysis found common viral pathogens apparently linked to several of the most significant clusters.

With 8 bases removed from V and 0 bases from J, the gap between germline ends came to 15 bases. The CDR3 loop spans 15 amino acids. In germline, CDR1 is MRHNA, CDR2 SNTAGT. PCR primers comprised 60 Vbeta and 13 Jbeta primers. The protocol was immunoSEQ multiplex PCR, while the TCRdb copy is restricted to in-frame clones and leaves out a portion. Of roughly 99,000 clones listed, 77% are singletons. Regarding this clone: Its antigen remains unidentified.

All donors participated as healthy donors of bone marrow. This TCR derives from a male donor in good health and CMV-seronegative. Sequenced material: PBMCs. The chain combines TRBV6-4 with TRBJ2-3; TRBD2 is a possible D gene (5 bases). CDR3 sequence reads: CASRDSPTSTDTQYF. The CDR3 nucleotides read TGTGCCAGCCGGGATAGCCCAACCAGCACAGATACGCAGTATTTT.